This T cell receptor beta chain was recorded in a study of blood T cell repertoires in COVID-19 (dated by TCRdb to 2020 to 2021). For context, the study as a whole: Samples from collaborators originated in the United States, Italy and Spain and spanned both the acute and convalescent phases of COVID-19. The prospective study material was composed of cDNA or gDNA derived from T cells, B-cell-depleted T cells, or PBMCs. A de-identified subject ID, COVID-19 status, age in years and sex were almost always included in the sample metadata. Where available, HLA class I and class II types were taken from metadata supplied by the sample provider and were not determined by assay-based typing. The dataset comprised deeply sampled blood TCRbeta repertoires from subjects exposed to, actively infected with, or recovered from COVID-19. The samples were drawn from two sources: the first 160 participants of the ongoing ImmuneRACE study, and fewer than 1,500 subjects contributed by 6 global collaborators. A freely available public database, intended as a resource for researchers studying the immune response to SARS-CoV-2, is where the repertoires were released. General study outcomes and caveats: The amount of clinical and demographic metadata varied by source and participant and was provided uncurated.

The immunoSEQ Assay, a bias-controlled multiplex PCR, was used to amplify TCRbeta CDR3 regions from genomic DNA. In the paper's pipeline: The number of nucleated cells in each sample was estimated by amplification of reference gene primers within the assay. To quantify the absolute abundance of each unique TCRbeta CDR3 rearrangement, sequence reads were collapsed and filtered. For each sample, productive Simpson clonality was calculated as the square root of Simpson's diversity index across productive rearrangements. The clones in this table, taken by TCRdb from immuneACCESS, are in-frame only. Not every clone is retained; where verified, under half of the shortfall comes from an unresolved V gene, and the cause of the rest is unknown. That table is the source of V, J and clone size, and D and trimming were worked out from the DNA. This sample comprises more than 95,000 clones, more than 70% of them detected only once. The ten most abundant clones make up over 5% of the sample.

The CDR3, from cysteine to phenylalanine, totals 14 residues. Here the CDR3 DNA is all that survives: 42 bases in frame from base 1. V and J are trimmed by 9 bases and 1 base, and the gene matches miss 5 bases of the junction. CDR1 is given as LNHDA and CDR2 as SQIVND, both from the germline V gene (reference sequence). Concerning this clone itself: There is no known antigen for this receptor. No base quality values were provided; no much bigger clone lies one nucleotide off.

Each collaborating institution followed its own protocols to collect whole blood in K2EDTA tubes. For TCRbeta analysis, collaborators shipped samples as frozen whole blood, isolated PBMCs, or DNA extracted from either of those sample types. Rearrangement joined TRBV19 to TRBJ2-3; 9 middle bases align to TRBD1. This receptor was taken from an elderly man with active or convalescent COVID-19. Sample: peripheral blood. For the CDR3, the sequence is CASGQGKGTDTQYF. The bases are TGTGCCAGCGGACAGGGGAAGGGCACAGATACGCAGTATTTT.